The present T cell receptor beta chain was sequenced within a study of blood T cell repertoires in COVID-19. TCRdb's table, derived via immunoSEQ multiplex PCR, lists solely in-frame clones and lacks some. The repertoire holds approximately 62,000 clones, with under 85% as singletons. After removal of 3 bases from V and 3 bases from J, the junction contained 2 bases not matched to a gene. Germline CDR1 reads LNHDA; CDR2 reads SQIVND (reference sequence). This CDR3 has 14 amino acids. What was sequenced was peripheral blood. The chain employs TRBV19 and TRBJ2-1, with TRBD2 matching 7 bases. This clonotype originated in a woman in her forties or fifties with active or convalescent COVID-19. The CDR3 spells CASSIPSGYNEQFF. The CDR3 DNA reads TGTGCCAGTAGTATCCCTAGCGGCTACAATGAGCAGTTCTTC.